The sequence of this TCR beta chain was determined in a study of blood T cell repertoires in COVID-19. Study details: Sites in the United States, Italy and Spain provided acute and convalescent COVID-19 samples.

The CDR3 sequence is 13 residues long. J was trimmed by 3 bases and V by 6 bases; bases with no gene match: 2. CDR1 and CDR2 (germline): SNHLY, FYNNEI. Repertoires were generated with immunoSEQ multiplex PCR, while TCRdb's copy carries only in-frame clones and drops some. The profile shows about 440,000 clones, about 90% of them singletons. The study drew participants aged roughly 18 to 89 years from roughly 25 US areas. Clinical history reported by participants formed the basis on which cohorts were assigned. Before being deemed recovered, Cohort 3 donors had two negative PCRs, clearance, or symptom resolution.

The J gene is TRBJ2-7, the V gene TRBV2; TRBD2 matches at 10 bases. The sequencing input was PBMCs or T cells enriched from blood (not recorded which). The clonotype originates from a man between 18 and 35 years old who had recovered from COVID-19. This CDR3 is CASRGLADYEQYF. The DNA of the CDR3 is TGTGCCAGCAGAGGACTAGCGGACTACGAGCAGTACTTC.